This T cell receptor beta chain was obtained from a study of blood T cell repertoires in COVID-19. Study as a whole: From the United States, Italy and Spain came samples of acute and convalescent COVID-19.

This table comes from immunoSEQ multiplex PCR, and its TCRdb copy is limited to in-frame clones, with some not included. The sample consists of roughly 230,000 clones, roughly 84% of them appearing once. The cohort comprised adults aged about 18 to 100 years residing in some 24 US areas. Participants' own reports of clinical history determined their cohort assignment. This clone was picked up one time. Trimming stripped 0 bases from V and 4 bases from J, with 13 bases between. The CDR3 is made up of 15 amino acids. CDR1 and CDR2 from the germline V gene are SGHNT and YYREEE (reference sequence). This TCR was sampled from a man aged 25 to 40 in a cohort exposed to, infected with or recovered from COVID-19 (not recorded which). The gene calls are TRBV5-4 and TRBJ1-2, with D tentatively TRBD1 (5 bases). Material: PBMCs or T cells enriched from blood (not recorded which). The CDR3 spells CASSLVDMGLYGYTF. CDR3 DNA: TGTGCCAGCAGCTTGGTGGACATGGGTCTCTATGGCTACACCTTC.